This TCR beta chain was captured by sequencing in a study of blood T cell repertoires in COVID-19. Study overall: Specimens from acute and convalescent COVID-19 originated in the United States, Italy and Spain. The analysed material was cDNA or gDNA that came from T cells, B-cell-depleted T cells, or PBMCs.

Under the authors' procedure: Amplification of reference gene primers provided the estimated nucleated cell counts. Generated by immunoSEQ multiplex PCR, the TCRdb table keeps only in-frame clones and is missing some. The V and J calls and clone size are taken from that table; D and trimming were inferred from the DNA. This sample has 70,000 to 90,000 clones, with 70% to 90% found just once. This receptor was obtained from a man aged 60 to 75 with acute or convalescent COVID-19. Sequencing was carried out using peripheral blood.

CDR3 in amino acids: CASSYSTSGNTDTQYF. CDR3 DNA: TGTGCCAGCAGTTACTCGACTAGCGGCAACACAGATACGCAGTATTTT. The rearrangement joins TRBV6-2 or TRBV6-3 to TRBJ2-3; 9 positions agree with TRBD2. The germline CDR1 and CDR2 sequences are MNHEY and SVGEGT. The CDR3 runs 16 residues. V lost 0 bases, J lost 2 bases, and 3 bases stayed unmatched.